These 21 T cell receptor beta chains were all obtained from the same sample, sequenced in a study of beta chain features in type 1 diabetes. Their antigens are not known. Isolated RNA was reverse transcribed in full, so expressed TCRB transcripts were sequenced. Profiling relied on immunoSEQ multiplex PCR, and the TCRdb table lists in-frame clones only, not all of them. The sample carries around 600,000 clones, approximately 13% recorded once. General study results and limits: TCRB CDR3 length was moderately but significantly reduced in all four CD4+ subsets of Type 1 diabetes patients.

The sequenced sample consisted of naive CD4+ T cells from blood. These receptors all stem from a man younger than 45 with type 1 diabetes.

This clone was recorded a few times. The gene calls are TRBV9 and TRBJ2-5; TRBD2 might be the D (6 bases). The length of the CDR3 is 19 residues. CDR1 is SGDLS, CDR2 YYNGEE, per germline. Trimming removed 3 bases from V and 0 bases from J, with 24 bases in between. The CDR3 nucleotides are TGTGCCAGCAGCGCTAAGCCTCACTCCGGTAGCGGATACCAAGAGACCCAGTACTTC. Its protein product is CASSAKPHSGSGYQETQYF.

The J gene is TRBJ2-5, the V gene TRBV10-3; D unclear. Germline assignment: CDR1 ENHRY and CDR2 SYGVKD. CDR3 length equals 14 residues. V shed 0 bases and J shed 4 bases, with 9 bases lying between them. CDR3 DNA: TGTGCCATCAGTGAGTCTGCCCCAGGAGAGACCCAGTACTTC. Translating it yields CAISESAPGETQYF.

This clone was detected only a few times. This chain links TRBV7-9 with TRBJ2-2, with 12 bases aligning to TRBD1. Unmatched junction bases numbered 6, after V lost 3 bases and J lost 10 bases. CDR3 length equals 15 residues. Germline CDR1 and CDR2: SEHNR and FQNEAQ (reference sequence). The DNA for the CDR3 is TGTGCCAGCAGCTTCTCCGGGACAGGGGGCGCGGAGCTGTTTTTT. Encoded protein: CASSFSGTGGAELFF.

This chain links TRBV7-2 with TRBJ1-2, with a possible D match to TRBD1 (5 bases). The CDR3 extends over 16 amino acids. Trimming left V 0 bases short and J 1 base short, with 12 bases between. Germline CDR1 is SGHTA and CDR2 is FQGNSA. The CDR3 sequence: CASSLATGTVNYGYTF. DNA for the CDR3: TGTGCCAGCAGCTTAGCGACCGGGACGGTTAACTATGGCTACACCTTC.

There are a few counts of this clone. The chain links TRBV5-1 to TRBJ2-7; possible D gene TRBD2, 5 bases. V was trimmed by 0 bases and J by 3 bases, leaving 13 bases between them. Germline V gene data show CDR1 as SGHRS and CDR2 as YFSETQ. The CDR3 length is 15 residues. CDR3 region: CASSLGGIIYYEQYF. The CDR3 nucleotides read TGCGCCAGCAGCTTGGGAGGGATCATCTACTACGAGCAGTACTTC.

In this sample, this clone turned up a few times. The chain recombines TRBV25-1 with TRBJ2-1, with D hard to call. CDR1 is MGHDK, CDR2 SYGVNS, per germline. The CDR3 is 16 amino acids. Trimming stripped 0 bases from V and 2 bases from J, with 11 bases between. For the CDR3, the DNA is TGTGCCAGCAGTGAATATTCAGCAGGACCCTACAATGAGCAGTTCTTC. Its protein product is CASSEYSAGPYNEQFF.

V and J are TRBV12-5 and TRBJ2-3, with 7 bases fitting TRBD1. The CDR3 is 16 amino acids. V lost 5 bases and J lost 0; bases outside the gene matches: 8. Germline V gene data show CDR1 as LGHNT and CDR2 as FRNRAP. This CDR3 reads CASGVTTGVSTDTQYF. The DNA of the CDR3 is TGTGCTAGTGGTGTCACCACAGGGGTTAGCACAGATACGCAGTATTTT.

The CDR3 DNA reads TGTGCCAGCAGTTGGAACAGGGGTTCCTACGAGCAGTACTTC. This translates into CASSWNRGSYEQYF. The V gene is TRBV27, the J gene TRBJ2-7, with 7 bases matching TRBD1. Germline trimming cut 4 bases from V and 1 base from J; bases unmatched to any gene: 4. The CDR3 extends over 14 amino acids. Per the germline V gene, CDR1 is MNHEY and CDR2 is SMNVEV (reference sequence).

This clone has more than one count but fewer than ten. V is TRBV4-3 and J is TRBJ1-1; 9 bases map to TRBD1. The germline gives CDR1 LGHNA, CDR2 YSLEER. Losses at the gene ends were 1 base for V and 7 bases for J; bases not matched to a gene: 4. The CDR3 runs 14 residues. The CDR3 DNA reads TGCGCCAGCAGCCAAGGACAGGGGGAAGGTGAAGCTTTCTTT. Translating it yields CASSQGQGEGEAFF.

This clone has more than one count but fewer than ten. At the DNA level, this CDR3 is encoded by other sequences in the same sample as well. The rearrangement links TRBV4-3 to TRBJ2-7; unclear D gene. The V gene's germline CDR1 is LGHNA and CDR2 YSLEER. With 0 bases removed from V and 3 bases from J, the gap between germline ends came to 6 bases. This CDR3 comprises 13 residues. CDR3 sequence: CASSQDLSYEQYF. CDR3 nucleotides: TGCGCCAGCAGCCAAGATCTTAGCTACGAGCAGTACTTC.

The chain uses TRBV6-6 and TRBJ2-3; perhaps TRBD2 as D (6 bases). The germline V gene has CDR1 MNHNY and CDR2 SVGAGI (reference sequence). V dropped 6 bases and J dropped 2 bases, with 18 bases sitting between them. The CDR3 loop spans 16 amino acids. The CDR3 DNA is TGTGCCAGCAGCCGCCAGTTATCGGGAGCCACAGATACGCAGTATTTT. Translated, it gives CASSRQLSGATDTQYF.

This chain uses TRBV28 with TRBJ2-5, with 8 bases lining up with TRBD1. V trimming: 3 bases; J trimming: 6 bases; junction bases outside the gene matches: 9. The CDR3 contains 15 residues. Germline CDR1 is MDHEN and CDR2 is SYDVKM. CDR3 region: CASSFGAGGMKTQYF. Written as DNA, the CDR3 is TGTGCCAGCAGTTTTGGAGCAGGGGGCATGAAGACCCAGTACTTC.

The chain employs TRBV11-2 and TRBJ1-1; 11 nucleotides agree with TRBD1. Germline V gives CDR1 SGHAT, CDR2 FQNNGV. Trimming at V came to 4 bases and at J to 4 bases, leaving 5 bases not matched to a gene. The CDR3 length is 15 residues. Here the CDR3 reads CASSYTGTGGTEAFF. CDR3 coding DNA: TGTGCCAGCAGCTACACCGGGACAGGGGGCACTGAAGCTTTCTTT.

On this clone itself: At one of its ends the junction is not consistent with the germline gene, which may arise from a read error. The chain recombines TRBV7-7 with TRBJ2-5, with 8 bases aligning to TRBD2. Germline loops: CDR1 SSHAT, CDR2 FNYEAQ (reference sequence). This CDR3 region has 15 residues. As DNA, the CDR3 is TGTGCTAGCAGCTTAGGCGGGGGGATCCAAGAGACCCAGTACTTC. Its protein is CASSLGGGIQETQYF. Looking up the rest from reference TRBV7-7 and TRBJ2-5 gives the full variable domain: GAGVSQSPRYKVTKRGQDVTLRCDPISSHATLYWYQQALGQGPEFLTYFNYEAQPDKSGLPSDRFSAERPEGSISTLTIQRTEQRDSAMYRCASSLGGGIQETQYFGPGTRLLVL.

The gene calls are TRBV7-9 and TRBJ2-3, with D perhaps TRBD2 (5 bases). The CDR3 is 12 residues long. V was trimmed by 1 base and J by 9 bases, leaving 8 bases between them. CDR1 is SEHNR and CDR2 is FQNEAQ in the germline V gene (reference sequence). The CDR3 bases are TGTGCCAGCAGCTTAGAGGAGGCAACGCAGTATTTT. Protein product: CASSLEEATQYF.

This clone was picked up a small number of times. The chain recombines TRBV29-1 with TRBJ1-4; a possible D gene is TRBD1 (6 bases). In germline, CDR1 is SQVTM, CDR2 ANQGSEA. This CDR3 comprises 12 residues. Trimming left V 3 bases short and J 10 bases short, with 12 bases between. CDR3 DNA sequence: TGCAGCGTTGAGTGGGGGCAGGGAAAACTGTTTTTT. It codes for CSVEWGQGKLFF.

This CDR3 is CASSSGQGSQETQYF. CDR3 in DNA: TGTGCCAGCAGTTCAGGGCAGGGGAGCCAAGAGACCCAGTACTTC. V is TRBV28 and J is TRBJ2-5; D might be TRBD1 (6 bases). This CDR3 is 15 amino acids long. CDR1 is MDHEN and CDR2 is SYDVKM in the germline V gene. V was shortened by 4 bases and J by 1 base, with 13 bases between the two germline ends.

A few counts support this clone. The chain combines TRBV27 with TRBJ1-5; a weak D match, TRBD1 (5 bases). This CDR3 has 14 amino acids. V was pared by 7 bases and J by 3 bases, with 13 bases between. Germline values: CDR1 MNHEY, CDR2 SMNVEV (reference sequence). This chain's CDR3 is CASTTAGHNQPQHF. CDR3 DNA: TGTGCCAGCACTACAGCAGGGCACAATCAGCCCCAGCATTTT.

V is TRBV27 and J is TRBJ2-7; D unresolved. CDR3 length: 13 amino acids. Germline CDR1 is MNHEY and CDR2 is SMNVEV (reference sequence). The ends were cut back, 8 bases at V and 2 bases at J, with 13 bases in the middle. The CDR3 sequence is CASGFGLPYEQYF. Here the CDR3 DNA reads TGTGCCAGCGGCTTCGGTCTCCCCTACGAGCAGTACTTC.

The chain has TRBV7-3 and TRBJ1-1, with 8 bases matching TRBD1. Trimming removed 5 bases from V and 1 base from J; junction bases left unmatched: 3. From germline, CDR1 is SGHTA and CDR2 FQGTGA. The CDR3 contains 14 residues. The CDR3 protein is CASSQDRANTEAFF. The CDR3 bases are TGTGCCAGCAGCCAGGACAGGGCGAACACTGAAGCTTTCTTT.

The rearrangement links TRBV4-1 to TRBJ2-2; weak D call: TRBD1 (5 bases). Trimming removed 2 bases from V and 1 base from J, with 14 bases in between. Germline V gene lookup returns CDR1 MGHRA and CDR2 YSYEKL. This CDR3 contains 17 residues. CDR3 sequence: CASSQSTGRVNTGELFF. The CDR3 DNA is TGCGCCAGCAGCCAATCTACAGGACGGGTGAACACCGGGGAGCTGTTTTTT.